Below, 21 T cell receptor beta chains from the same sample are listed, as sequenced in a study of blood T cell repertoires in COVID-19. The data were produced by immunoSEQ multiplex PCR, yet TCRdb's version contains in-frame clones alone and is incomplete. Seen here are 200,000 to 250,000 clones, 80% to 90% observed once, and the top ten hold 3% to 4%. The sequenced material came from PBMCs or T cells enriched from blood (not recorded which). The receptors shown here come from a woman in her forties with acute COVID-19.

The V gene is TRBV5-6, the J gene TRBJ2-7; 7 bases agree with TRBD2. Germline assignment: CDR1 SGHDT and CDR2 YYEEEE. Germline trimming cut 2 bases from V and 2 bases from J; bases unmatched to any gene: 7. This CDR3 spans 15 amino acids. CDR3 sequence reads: CASSFQRGGPYEQYF. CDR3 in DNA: TGTGCCAGCAGCTTCCAGCGGGGAGGCCCCTACGAGCAGTACTTC.

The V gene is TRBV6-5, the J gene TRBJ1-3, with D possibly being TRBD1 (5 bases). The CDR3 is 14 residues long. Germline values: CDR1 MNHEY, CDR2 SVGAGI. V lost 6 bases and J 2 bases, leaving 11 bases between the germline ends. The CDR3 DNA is TGTGCCAGCAGCGACAGAGAAACTGGAAACACCATATATTTT. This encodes CASSDRETGNTIYF.

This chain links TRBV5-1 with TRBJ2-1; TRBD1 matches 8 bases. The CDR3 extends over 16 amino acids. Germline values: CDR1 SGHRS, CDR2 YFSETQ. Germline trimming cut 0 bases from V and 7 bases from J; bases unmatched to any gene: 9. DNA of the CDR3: TGCGCCAGCAGCTTGGTGGCAGGACAGGGACCTAATGAGCAGTTCTTC. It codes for CASSLVAGQGPNEQFF.

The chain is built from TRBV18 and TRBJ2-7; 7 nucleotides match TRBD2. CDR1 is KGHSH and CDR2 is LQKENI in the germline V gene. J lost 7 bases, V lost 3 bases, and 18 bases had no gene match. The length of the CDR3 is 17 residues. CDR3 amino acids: CASSPELGGSWPLEQYF. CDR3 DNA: TGTGCCAGCTCACCTGAACTGGGGGGGAGTTGGCCTTTAGAGCAGTACTTC.

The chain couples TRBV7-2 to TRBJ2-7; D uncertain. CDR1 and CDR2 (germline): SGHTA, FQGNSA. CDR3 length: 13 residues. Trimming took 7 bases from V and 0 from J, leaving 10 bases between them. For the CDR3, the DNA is TGTGCCAGCATGCCGGCTAGCTCCTACGAGCAGTACTTC. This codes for CASMPASSYEQYF.

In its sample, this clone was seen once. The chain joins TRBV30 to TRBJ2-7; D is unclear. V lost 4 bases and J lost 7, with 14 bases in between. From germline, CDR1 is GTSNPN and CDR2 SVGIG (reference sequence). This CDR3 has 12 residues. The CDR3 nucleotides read TGTGCCTGGAAGGCAGGCTCGTGGGAGCAGTACTTC. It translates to CAWKAGSWEQYF.

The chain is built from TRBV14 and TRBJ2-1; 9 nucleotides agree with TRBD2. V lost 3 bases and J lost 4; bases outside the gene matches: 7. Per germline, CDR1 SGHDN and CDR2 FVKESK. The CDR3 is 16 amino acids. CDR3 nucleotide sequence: TGTGCCAGCAGCCATTTAGCGGGAGCAACTTACAATGAGCAGTTCTTC. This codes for CASSHLAGATYNEQFF.

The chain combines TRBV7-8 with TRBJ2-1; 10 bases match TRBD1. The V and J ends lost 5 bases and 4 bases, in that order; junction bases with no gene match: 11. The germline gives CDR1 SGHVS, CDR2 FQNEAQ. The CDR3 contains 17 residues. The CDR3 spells CASSPLRTGGDYNEQFF. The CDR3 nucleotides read TGTGCCAGCAGCCCCCTACGGACAGGGGGAGATTACAATGAGCAGTTCTTC.

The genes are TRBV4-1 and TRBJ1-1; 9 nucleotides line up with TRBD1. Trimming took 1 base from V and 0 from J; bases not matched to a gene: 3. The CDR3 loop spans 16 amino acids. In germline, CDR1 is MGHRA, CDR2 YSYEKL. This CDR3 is CASSQAGQGLNTEAFF. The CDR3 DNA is TGCGCCAGCAGCCAAGCCGGACAGGGGCTGAACACTGAAGCTTTCTTT.

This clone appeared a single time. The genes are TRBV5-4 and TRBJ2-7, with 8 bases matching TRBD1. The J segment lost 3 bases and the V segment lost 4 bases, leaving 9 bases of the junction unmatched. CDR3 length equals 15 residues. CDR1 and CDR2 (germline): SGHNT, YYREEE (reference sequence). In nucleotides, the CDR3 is TGTGCCAGCAGCCGTTTTGACGACAGGGGCTACGAGCAGTACTTC. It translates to CASSRFDDRGYEQYF.

The CDR3 region has the DNA TGCAGTGCTAGTAGTCTAGCGGAATCCTACGAGCAGTACTTC. Its translation: CSASSLAESYEQYF. This chain links TRBV20-1 with TRBJ2-7; TRBD2 matches 7 bases. Germline CDR1 is DFQATT and CDR2 is SNEGSKA (reference sequence). The junction had 6 bases not matched to a gene; V was cut back by 3 bases and J by 1 base. The CDR3 is 14 amino acids.

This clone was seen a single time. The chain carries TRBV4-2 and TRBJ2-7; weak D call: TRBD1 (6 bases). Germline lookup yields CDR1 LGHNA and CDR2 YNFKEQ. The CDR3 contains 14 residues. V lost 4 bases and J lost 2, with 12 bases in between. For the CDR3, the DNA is TGTGCCAGCAGCCGCGAGGACAGAGCCTACGAGCAGTACTTC. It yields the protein CASSREDRAYEQYF.

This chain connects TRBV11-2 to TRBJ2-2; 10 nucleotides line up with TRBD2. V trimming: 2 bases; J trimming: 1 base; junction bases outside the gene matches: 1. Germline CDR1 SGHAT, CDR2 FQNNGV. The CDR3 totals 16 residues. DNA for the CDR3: TGTGCCAGCAGCTTAAGACTAGCGGGGAACACCGGGGAGCTGTTTTTT. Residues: CASSLRLAGNTGELFF.

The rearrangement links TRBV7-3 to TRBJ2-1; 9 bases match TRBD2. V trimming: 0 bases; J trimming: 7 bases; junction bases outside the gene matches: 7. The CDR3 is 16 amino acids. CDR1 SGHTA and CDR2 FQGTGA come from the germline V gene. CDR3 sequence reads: CASSLTGTSLTNEQFF. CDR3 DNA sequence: TGTGCCAGCAGCTTAACCGGGACTAGCCTGACGAATGAGCAGTTCTTC.

CDR3 region: CAGGSSYNEQFF. DNA for the CDR3: TGTGCGGGGGGGAGTTCCTACAATGAGCAGTTCTTC. The rearrangement joins TRBV28 to TRBJ2-1; the match to TRBD2 covers 7 bases. CDR3 length: 12 amino acids. Per germline, CDR1 MDHEN and CDR2 SYDVKM. Complete variable domain (other parts from reference TRBV28 and TRBJ2-1): DVKVTQSSRYLVKRTGEKVFLECVQDMDHENMFWYRQDPGLGLRLIYFSYDVKMKEKGDIPEGYSVSREKKERFSLILESASTNQTSMYLCAGGSSYNEQFFGPGTRLTVL.

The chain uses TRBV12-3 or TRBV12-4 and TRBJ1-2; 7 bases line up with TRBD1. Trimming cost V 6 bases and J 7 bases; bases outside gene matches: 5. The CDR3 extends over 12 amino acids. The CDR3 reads CASRTPGGGYTF. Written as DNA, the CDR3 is TGTGCCAGCAGAACTCCAGGGGGTGGCTACACCTTC.

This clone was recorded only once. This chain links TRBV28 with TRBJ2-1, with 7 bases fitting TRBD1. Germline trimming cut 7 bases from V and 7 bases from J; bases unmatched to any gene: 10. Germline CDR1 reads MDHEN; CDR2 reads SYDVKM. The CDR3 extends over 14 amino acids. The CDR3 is CASTVDRWMNEQFF. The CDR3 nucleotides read TGTGCCAGCACTGTGGACAGGTGGATGAATGAGCAGTTCTTC.

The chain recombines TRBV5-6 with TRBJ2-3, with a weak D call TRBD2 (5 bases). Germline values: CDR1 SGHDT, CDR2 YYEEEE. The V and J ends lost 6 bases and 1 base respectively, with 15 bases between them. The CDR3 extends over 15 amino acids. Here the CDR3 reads CASIRRGYGTDTQYF. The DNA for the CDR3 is TGTGCCAGCATCCGACGGGGTTACGGCACAGATACGCAGTATTTT. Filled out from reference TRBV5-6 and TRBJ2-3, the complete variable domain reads DAGVTQSPTHLIKTRGQQVTLRCSPKSGHDTVSWYQQALGQGPQFIFQYYEEEERQRGNFPDRFSGHQFPNYSSELNVNALLLGDSALYLCASIRRGYGTDTQYFGPGTRLTVL.

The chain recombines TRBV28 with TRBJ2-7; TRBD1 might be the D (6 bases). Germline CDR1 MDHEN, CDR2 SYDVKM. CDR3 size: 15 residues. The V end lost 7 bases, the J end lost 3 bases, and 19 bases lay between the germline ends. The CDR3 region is CASTIRTAVYYEQYF. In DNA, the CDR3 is TGTGCCAGCACTATTCGGACAGCAGTATACTACGAGCAGTACTTC.

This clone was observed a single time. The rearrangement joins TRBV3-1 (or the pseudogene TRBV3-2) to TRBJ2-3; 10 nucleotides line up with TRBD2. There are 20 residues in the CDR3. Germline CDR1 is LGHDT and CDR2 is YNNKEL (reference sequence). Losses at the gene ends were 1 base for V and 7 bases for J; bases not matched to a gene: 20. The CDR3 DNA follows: TGTGCCAGCAGCCAAGTAGGCGCAGCCGGTCGAATTAGCGGGAGGTATACGCAGTATTTT. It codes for CASSQVGAAGRISGRYTQYF.

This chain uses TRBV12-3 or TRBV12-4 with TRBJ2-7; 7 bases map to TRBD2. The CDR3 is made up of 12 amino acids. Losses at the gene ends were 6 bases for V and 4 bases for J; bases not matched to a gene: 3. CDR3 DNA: TGTGCCAGCAGCCGGGAGGCATACGAGCAGTACTTC. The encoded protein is CASSREAYEQYF.